This entry describes one TCR beta chain. Antigen unknown. Germline CDR1 reads KGHDR; CDR2 reads SFDVKD. V shed 4 bases and J 8 bases; nucleotides not matched to a gene: 11. This CDR3 has 17 amino acids. The data derive from a study of T cell repertoires in cytomegalovirus infection. TCRdb ran MiXCR on the reads and lists one entry per CDR3 protein. This table holds roughly 320,000 distinct CDR3 sequences, 9.6% found once. Study-wide findings and caveats: Clonotype analysis showed dominance of the ex vivo response by HLA-C-restricted CMV-specific TCR beta clonotypes. Carriers of CMV and the relevant HLA type were discriminated by public TCR beta frequency.

This clonotype was obtained from a human donor in good health (CMV status not recorded). Some clones in this sample may be carry-over from other donors' samples. Source material: PBMCs. The J gene is TRBJ1-4, the V gene TRBV24-1, with 11 nucleotides matching TRBD1. CDR3 in DNA: TGTGCCACCAGTGACTTAACCCCGGGACAGGGGGGCGAAAAACTGTTTTTT. Protein sequence: CATSDLTPGQGGEKLFF.